This note documents a single TCR beta chain sequence. Its specificity is not known. The V gene's germline CDR1 is SGHRS and CDR2 YFSETQ. V lost 2 bases and J lost 0; bases outside the gene matches: 8. CDR3 size: 18 residues. This specimen belongs to a study of T cells after posttransplantation cyclophosphamide. Generated by immunoSEQ multiplex PCR, the TCRdb table keeps only in-frame clones and is missing some. The sample has several thousand clones; roughly 95% are singletons. Findings and limits, study-wide: Blood and skin or GI T cell repertoires showed limited TRB overlap.

The V call is TRBV5-1, the J call TRBJ1-6; 7 nucleotides align to TRBD1. The receptor's source is a woman between 50 and 59 years old in good health and a related stem cell transplant donor. The sequencing input was naive CD8+ T cells sorted from PBMCs. The chain's CDR3 is CASSLNGQASSYNSPLHF. The CDR3 DNA reads as TGCGCCAGCAGCTTAAACGGACAGGCGAGCTCCTATAATTCACCCCTCCACTTT.